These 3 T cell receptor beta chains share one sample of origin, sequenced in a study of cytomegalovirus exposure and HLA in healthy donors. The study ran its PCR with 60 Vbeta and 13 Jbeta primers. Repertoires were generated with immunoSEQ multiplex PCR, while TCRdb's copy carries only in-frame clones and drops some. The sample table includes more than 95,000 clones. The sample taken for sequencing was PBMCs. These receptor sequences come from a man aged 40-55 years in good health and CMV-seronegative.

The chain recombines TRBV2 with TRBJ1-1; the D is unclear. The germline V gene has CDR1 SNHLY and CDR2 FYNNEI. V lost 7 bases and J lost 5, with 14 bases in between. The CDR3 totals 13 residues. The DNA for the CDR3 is TGTGCCAGCAAAACAGTAAGTATAACTGAAGCTTTCTTT. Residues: CASKTVSITEAFF.

The CDR3, as DNA: TGTGCCAGCAGCCCTGGACTAGCGGGAGGGCCGAATTATGAGCAGTTCTTC. This translates into CASSPGLAGGPNYEQFF. The chain carries TRBV4-2 and TRBJ2-1, with TRBD2 identical over 15 bases. V dropped 4 bases and J dropped 8; count of bases not matched to a gene: 9. CDR3 length: 17 amino acids. From germline, CDR1 is LGHNA and CDR2 YNFKEQ.

The CDR3 region has the DNA TGTGCCTGGAGCAGGGGTGCTGGAAACACCATATATTTT. This translates into CAWSRGAGNTIYF. The V call is TRBV30, the J call TRBJ1-3; D may be TRBD1 (6 bases). Per the germline V gene, CDR1 is GTSNPN and CDR2 is SVGIG (reference sequence). The CDR3 runs 13 residues. V was clipped by 3 bases and J by 2 bases, with 8 bases between them.